This TCR beta chain appears in the sequencing data of a study of Graves' ophthalmopathy and Graves' hyperthyroidism (dated by TCRdb to 2017 to 2018). For context, the study as a whole: Peripheral blood was collected at initial diagnosis, prior to any treatment. TCR beta repertoire signatures were used to distinguish Graves' ophthalmopathy from Graves' hyperthyroidism and to predict progression to ophthalmopathy. In total, some 130 blood samples were TCR-sequenced: around 42 ophthalmopathy, roughly 80 hyperthyroidism and some 17 hyperthyroidism-to-ophthalmopathy patients. To explore V-J signatures that distinguish ophthalmopathy from hyperthyroidism, a discovery set of about 99 patients was enrolled, made up of around 44 with ophthalmopathy and under 65 with stable hyperthyroidism. The independent validation cohort included 20 or so hyperthyroidism patients plus 17 patients who later progressed from hyperthyroidism to ophthalmopathy. In about six hyperthyroidism patients, the T-cell repertoire of thyroid tissue was compared with the T-cell repertoire of blood. Once sampling was done, hyperthyroidism patients were given methimazole at a starting dose of 30 mg daily, while ophthalmopathy patients were given high-dose intravenous methylprednisolone. For training and testing, the approximately 92 patients in the discovery cohort were randomly divided in a 7:3 ratio. Points the paper makes about the study in general: The 13-signature model separated ophthalmopathy from stable hyperthyroidism with around 90% sensitivity and just under 84% specificity in cross-validation, and 80%/75% in the test set. Most expanded thyroid clonotypes with frequency above 0.001 were also detected in blood, suggesting blood repertoires may reflect the thyroid immune response. No statistical method was used to predetermine the sample size, and group allocation was not hidden from the investigators. In validation, the model predicted ophthalmopathy progression with about 70% sensitivity and roughly 72% specificity; 12 predicted patients were CT-confirmed with GO in a median of approximately six months.

Stable hyperthyroidism was defined as no progression to ophthalmopathy within 18 months of follow-up. Hyperthyroidism patients were newly diagnosed, with disease duration under 2 months, and aged 18 to 65 years. Patients with other autoimmune diseases, uncontrolled infections, pregnancy or lactation were excluded from the study. Diagnosis relied on clinical symptoms, serum thyroxine, TRAb, thyroid ultrasound and orbital computed tomography. Ficoll-Paque density gradient centrifugation was used to isolate PBMCs from around 10 ml of fresh peripheral blood. Total RNA was extracted with Trizol reagent and quality-checked on an Agilent 2100 Bioanalyzer. A note on this clonotype: Its antigen has not been determined. No base quality values were provided; no much bigger clone lies one nucleotide off.

For repertoire sequencing, the TCR beta CDR3 regions were amplified from RNA transcripts. A first-round RT-PCR used HTBI primers with the Qiagen OneStep RT-PCR kit, followed by a second-round multiplex PCR, size selection and purification. Libraries were sequenced paired-end with 100 bp reads on an Illumina HiSeq2000. Under the source paper's analysis protocol: Reads were processed with SOAPnuke, discarding reads with adapters, uncalled bases, mean Phred below 15, or no exact constant-primer or identifier match. High-quality paired reads were merged with COPE v1.2.5. Each unique nucleotide sequence was defined as a clonotype, and clonotypes were aligned to IMGT TRB V, D and J references with MiTCR v1.1. The analysis was limited to V-J combinations with a frequency above 0.0001, which together covered over 99% of the repertoires. For each V-J combination, a TCR clonal expansion and chaos score was defined as the ratio of F50 clonal expansion to chaos observed in the TCRdist matrix. Welch's t-statistics and random forest were used to reduce features to approximately 13 V-J combinations, which were fed into a naive Bayes classifier. The similarity between thyroid and blood repertoires was quantified using the Morisita-Horn index. TCRdb passed the public sequencing reads through fastp at Q25 and MiXCR, retaining productive beta sequences. For every CDR3 protein sequence, its rows merge into one entry that carries the most common genes and DNA. The V and J calls shown here were made by TCRdb, not taken from the authors' results. The sample table holds hundreds of thousands of distinct CDR3 sequences, of which approximately 21% were seen once. The ten largest make up approximately 7% of the sample.

The CDR3 sequence holds 16 residues, the cysteine and phenylalanine included. Only the CDR3 region is kept as DNA, spanning 48 bases read in frame from base 1. CDR1 SGHAT and CDR2 FQNNGV are derived from the germline V gene. Trimming takes 0 bases off V and 5 bases off J; junction bases not matched to a gene: 9. The chain uses TRBV11-2 and TRBJ2-7; 8 middle bases align to TRBD1. This clonotype was sampled from a woman in her late teens or twenties with stable Graves' hyperthyroidism. Some clones in this sample may be carry-over from other donors' samples. Donor details come from another sample of the same person, matched by shared clones. The sequenced sample consisted of peripheral blood. Read as DNA, the sequence is TGTGCCAGCAGCTTAGAACGAGACAGGGGATCAAACGAGCAGTACTTC. This yields the protein CASSLERDRGSNEQYF.